One sample yielded the 26 T cell receptor beta chains listed below, sequenced in a study of shared clonotypes between healthy human individuals. Sequenced by immunoSEQ multiplex PCR; TCRdb stores in-frame clones only, minus some. The sample lists a few million clones; less than 95% were seen once. Sequencing was performed on naive CD4+ T cells from PBMCs. Regarding subset: CD45RA+ positively selected. The receptors were sampled from a man between 18 and 35 years old in good health. Some clones in this sample may be carry-over from other donors' samples.

The V gene is TRBV27, the J gene TRBJ1-1; D is perhaps TRBD1 (5 bases). Germline CDR1 reads MNHEY; CDR2 reads SMNVEV (reference sequence). The CDR3 has 15 residues. V was shortened by 3 bases and J by 2 bases, with 13 bases between the two germline ends. DNA for the CDR3: TGTGCCAGCAGTTTCCTTTCCCAGGGTAACACTGAAGCTTTCTTT. Encoded protein: CASSFLSQGNTEAFF.

Worth noting for this clone: At one boundary the junction diverges from the germline segment, which might be a read error. DNA of the CDR3: TGTGCCAGTAGTCCCCCCGGGACGTTCCATTCACTCCTCCACTTT. It codes for CASSPPGTFHSLLHF. The V and J genes are TRBV19 and TRBJ1-6; perhaps TRBD1 as D (5 bases). Germline CDR1 LNHDA, CDR2 SQIVND (reference sequence). This CDR3 has 15 amino acids. Complete variable domain (other parts from reference TRBV19 and TRBJ1-6): DGGITQSPKYLFRKEGQNVTLSCEQNLNHDAMYWYRQDPGQGLRLIYYSQIVNDFQKGDIAEGYSVSREKKESFPLTVTSAQKNPTAFYLCASSPPGTFHSLLHFGNGTRLTVT.

The chain recombines TRBV29-1 with TRBJ2-7; D gene ambiguous. V was cut by 4 bases and J by 6 bases, with 10 bases left in between. CDR1 and CDR2 (germline): SQVTM, ANQGSEA. The CDR3 is 11 amino acids. The CDR3 loop reads CSVATVREQYF. The CDR3 DNA is TGCAGCGTTGCCACAGTCCGCGAGCAGTACTTC.

This chain joins TRBV28 and TRBJ1-1, with D perhaps matching TRBD1 (6 bases). The CDR3 extends over 14 amino acids. The ends were cut back, 5 bases at V and 6 bases at J, with 16 bases in the middle. Germline V gene data show CDR1 as MDHEN and CDR2 as SYDVKM. CDR3 in amino acids: CASSTQGQGAEAFF. In DNA form, the CDR3 reads TGTGCCAGCAGTACACAGGGTCAGGGCGCTGAAGCTTTCTTT.

The chain employs TRBV19 and TRBJ2-3, with a tentative D call TRBD2 (5 bases). V was trimmed by 3 bases and J by 2 bases, leaving 18 bases between them. Germline V gene lookup returns CDR1 LNHDA and CDR2 SQIVND (reference sequence). The CDR3 is made up of 17 amino acids. The CDR3 nucleotides read TGTGCCAGTAGTATTCGTGGGCGGGCCAGGACCACAGATACGCAGTATTTT. It specifies CASSIRGRARTTDTQYF.

The V gene is TRBV5-6, the J gene TRBJ2-7, with D perhaps TRBD2 (6 bases). Germline V gene data show CDR1 as SGHDT and CDR2 as YYEEEE. V dropped 4 bases and J dropped 3 bases, with 11 bases sitting between them. The CDR3 totals 13 residues. The CDR3 here is CASSRTGVYEQYF. CDR3 nucleotides: TGTGCCAGCAGCCGGACGGGAGTCTACGAGCAGTACTTC.

The genes are TRBV5-1 and TRBJ2-1; 16 bases are shared with TRBD2. Germline-derived CDR1 and CDR2 are SGHRS and YFSETQ. The junction had 14 bases not matched to a gene; V was cut back by 4 bases and J by 7 bases. This CDR3 region has 19 residues. The CDR3 here is CASSRQPGLAGGPLNEQFF. As DNA, the CDR3 is TGCGCCAGCAGCCGGCAGCCGGGACTAGCGGGAGGGCCTTTGAATGAGCAGTTCTTC. The whole variable domain, remainder taken from reference TRBV5-1 and TRBJ2-1, is KAGVTQTPRYLIKTRGQQVTLSCSPISGHRSVSWYQQTPGQGLQFLFEYFSETQRNKGNFPGRFSGRQFSNSRSEMNVSTLELGDSALYLCASSRQPGLAGGPLNEQFFGPGTRLTVL.

This clone occurred a few times. The rearrangement joins TRBV18 to TRBJ1-1; D gene ambiguous. The CDR3 covers 16 residues. Germline lookup yields CDR1 KGHSH and CDR2 LQKENI. Deletions cut 2 bases from V and 4 bases from J, with 17 bases between. DNA of the CDR3: TGTGCCAGCTCACCAAGACCCGACGCTCGGGGCACTGAAGCTTTCTTT. Its translation: CASSPRPDARGTEAFF.

The chain combines TRBV28 with TRBJ2-1, with 9 nucleotides matching TRBD1. Germline V gives CDR1 MDHEN, CDR2 SYDVKM. The J segment lost 7 bases and the V segment lost 7 bases, leaving 20 bases of the junction unmatched. CDR3 length: 18 residues. The CDR3 nucleotides read TGTGCCAGCAAGGGGACCCTTGGAGGAGACAGGGGGGGGAATGAGCAGTTCTTC. It yields the protein CASKGTLGGDRGGNEQFF.

The chain carries TRBV5-4 and TRBJ2-1, with unresolved D. The V gene lost 5 bases and the J gene lost 6 bases, with 6 bases spanning the gap. The CDR3 is 11 amino acids. Germline V gene data show CDR1 as SGHNT and CDR2 as YYREEE (reference sequence). CDR3 amino acids: CASRKINEQFF. CDR3 bases: TGTGCCAGCAGAAAGATCAATGAGCAGTTCTTC.

V usage is TRBV5-1 and J usage is TRBJ2-7; D is perhaps TRBD1 (5 bases). The CDR3 length is 15 residues. Germline CDR1 and CDR2: SGHRS and YFSETQ. The germline V and J ends were trimmed by 0 bases and 6 bases, with 16 bases remaining between them. CDR3 region: CASSLGVTASPEQYF. DNA for the CDR3: TGCGCCAGCAGCTTGGGGGTGACAGCGTCCCCCGAGCAGTACTTC.

The chain couples TRBV7-2 to TRBJ2-7; 15 nucleotides align to TRBD2. The CDR3 is 15 residues long. CDR1 and CDR2 from the germline V gene are SGHTA and FQGNSA. Losses at the gene ends were 4 bases for V and 6 bases for J; bases not matched to a gene: 4. The CDR3 reads CASSYGLAGGREQYF. The DNA for the CDR3 is TGTGCCAGCAGCTACGGACTAGCGGGAGGGCGCGAGCAGTACTTC.

The rearrangement uses TRBV21-1 and TRBJ2-7; the D call of TRBD2 is as the table states it, not checked on the DNA. TRBV21-1 counts as a pseudogene. This CDR3 has 15 residues. The CDR3 DNA reads TGTGCCAGCAGCCCGCGGACTGAAAAGAGACACGAGCAGTACTTC. It specifies CASSPRTEKRHEQYF.

CDR3 DNA sequence: TGTGCCAGCAGCGAGCGGGCGAGCTCCTACGAGCAGTACTTC. Its translation: CASSERASSYEQYF. The rearrangement joins TRBV5-4 to TRBJ2-7, with TRBD2 as a possible D gene (6 bases). The V end lost 4 bases, the J end lost 0 bases, and 11 bases lay between the germline ends. The CDR3 loop spans 14 amino acids. Germline V gives CDR1 SGHNT, CDR2 YYREEE (reference sequence).

The genes are TRBV19 and TRBJ1-2, with D maybe TRBD1 (6 bases). The CDR3 spans 13 residues. Germline values: CDR1 LNHDA, CDR2 SQIVND (reference sequence). The V gene lost 4 bases and the J gene lost 10 bases, with 16 bases spanning the gap. CDR3 sequence reads: CASSKGDIRDYTF. The CDR3 nucleotides read TGTGCCAGTAGTAAGGGGGACATCCGTGACTACACCTTC.

This rearrangement joins TRBV29-1 to TRBJ1-2; 8 bases match TRBD1. From germline, CDR1 is SQVTM and CDR2 ANQGSEA. The CDR3 runs 12 residues. J lost 6 bases, V lost 3 bases, and 3 bases had no gene match. The CDR3 sequence: CSVEPGGNGYTF. CDR3 DNA: TGCAGCGTTGAGCCAGGGGGCAATGGCTACACCTTC.

This chain uses TRBV19 with TRBJ1-2; a possible D gene is TRBD1 (5 bases). The germline V gene encodes CDR1 LNHDA and CDR2 SQIVND (reference sequence). The germline V and J ends were trimmed by 7 bases and 4 bases, with 19 bases remaining between them. The CDR3 extends over 15 amino acids. In DNA form, the CDR3 reads TGTGCCAGTATGGGGCCGGAAACGCGGGGCTATGGCTACACCTTC. Translated, it gives CASMGPETRGYGYTF.

This chain joins TRBV29-1 and TRBJ2-2; TRBD1 might be the D (6 bases). Trimming shortened V by 7 bases and J by 4 bases, and 16 bases separated the two germline ends. The CDR3 covers 14 residues. CDR1 and CDR2 (germline): SQVTM, ANQGSEA. The CDR3 spells CSAARGGSTGELFF. Written as DNA, the CDR3 is TGCAGCGCTGCCCGAGGGGGATCCACCGGGGAGCTGTTTTTT.

The CDR3 is CASSPRDVSTGELFF. The CDR3 DNA sequence: TGTGCCAGCAGCCCACGTGACGTGAGCACCGGGGAGCTGTTTTTT. This rearrangement joins TRBV7-9 to TRBJ2-2, with D hard to call. V lost 5 bases, J lost 4 bases, and 14 bases lay in between. CDR1 is SEHNR and CDR2 is FQNEAQ in the germline V gene (reference sequence). The CDR3 covers 15 residues.

In nucleotides, the CDR3 is TGTGCCAGCTCACCTTTGGACAGGGGGTTCTACGAGCAGTACTTC. It codes for CASSPLDRGFYEQYF. The V gene is TRBV18, the J gene TRBJ2-7; 10 nucleotides agree with TRBD1. This CDR3 comprises 15 residues. Germline values: CDR1 KGHSH, CDR2 LQKENI. The V segment lost 3 bases and the J segment 3 bases; nucleotides outside the gene matches: 5.

The CDR3 loop reads CASSSISDRTRGYTF. DNA of the CDR3: TGTGCCAGCAGTTCCATCTCTGACAGGACTAGAGGCTACACCTTC. The chain recombines TRBV6-5 with TRBJ1-2; perhaps TRBD1 as D (6 bases). Germline V gene lookup returns CDR1 MNHEY and CDR2 SVGAGI. V dropped 4 bases and J dropped 8 bases, with 20 bases sitting between them. This CDR3 is 15 amino acids long.

The rearrangement uses TRBV29-1 and TRBJ2-2, with D maybe TRBD2 (5 bases). The CDR3 runs to 12 residues. V lost 7 bases and J lost 5, with 11 bases in between. CDR1 is SQVTM and CDR2 is ANQGSEA in the germline V gene. CDR3 loop: CSGGAETGELFF. CDR3 DNA sequence: TGCAGCGGCGGAGCGGAGACCGGGGAGCTGTTTTTT.

This chain uses TRBV15 with TRBJ2-2; D is uncertain. The V end was cut by 1 base, the J end by 3 bases, with 6 bases between. There are 14 residues in the CDR3. Germline V gene data show CDR1 as LNHNV and CDR2 as YYDKDF (reference sequence). The CDR3 reads CATSRVIDTGELFF. The DNA of the CDR3 is TGTGCCACCAGCAGAGTAATAGACACCGGGGAGCTGTTTTTT.

Remarks on this clone: Other DNA sequences of this sample code for an identical CDR3. V gene TRBV19 combines with J gene TRBJ1-5; D is unresolved. The germline V gene encodes CDR1 LNHDA and CDR2 SQIVND (reference sequence). The V end lost 3 bases, the J end lost 4 bases, and 4 bases lay between the germline ends. This CDR3 region has 12 residues. The CDR3 DNA reads TGTGCCAGTAGTATGGTTAATCAGCCCCAGCATTTT. Encoded protein: CASSMVNQPQHF.

Turning to this clone: Other nucleotide sequences from this sample produce the same CDR3. The rearrangement uses TRBV7-9 and TRBJ1-4, with 9 bases that match TRBD1. The CDR3 has 15 amino acids. The J segment lost 5 bases and the V segment lost 5 bases, leaving 6 bases of the junction unmatched. Germline CDR1 reads SEHNR; CDR2 reads FQNEAQ (reference sequence). DNA of the CDR3: TGTGCCAGCAGCCCCCCTGGGACAGGGAATGAAAAACTGTTTTTT. It yields the protein CASSPPGTGNEKLFF. Combining the CDR3 with reference TRBV7-9 and TRBJ1-4 gives the whole variable domain DTGVSQNPRHKITKRGQNVTFRCDPISEHNRLYWYRQTLGQGPEFLTYFQNEAQLEKSRLLSDRFSAERPKGSFSTLEIQRTEQGDSAMYLCASSPPGTGNEKLFFGSGTQLSVL.

The chain is built from TRBV4-1 and TRBJ1-3; tentatively, D is TRBD1 (6 bases). The CDR3 spans 17 residues. Germline V lookup: CDR1 MGHRA, CDR2 YSYEKL. The germline V and J ends were trimmed by 3 bases and 3 bases, with 18 bases remaining between them. The CDR3 protein is CASSQGKTGSGGNTIYF. CDR3 nucleotides: TGCGCCAGCAGCCAGGGGAAAACAGGGTCCGGTGGAAACACCATATATTTT.